Shown below are 20 T cell receptor beta chains from a single sample sequenced in a study of graft-versus-host responses after intestinal transplantation. Data came from immunoSEQ multiplex PCR; TCRdb stores just in-frame clones and leaves some out. The sample includes about 27,000 clones, more than 75% of them seen just once. These TCRs are of unknown antigen specificity. The sequenced sample was unstimulated CD4+ T cells sorted from spleen or lymph node cells, obtained before intestinal transplant. All receptors come from a human donor who received an intestinal transplant.

The rearrangement joins TRBV5-1 to TRBJ1-2, with 10 nucleotides matching TRBD1. The CDR3 has 16 amino acids. Germline V lookup: CDR1 SGHRS, CDR2 YFSETQ. V dropped 3 bases and J dropped 4; count of bases not matched to a gene: 9. CDR3 bases: TGCGCCAGCAGCTCCGGGGGACAGGGGTCCGCCTATGGCTACACCTTC. Its protein product is CASSSGGQGSAYGYTF.

A remark on this clone: Other DNA sequences in this sample translate to the same CDR3. The V and J genes are TRBV5-1 and TRBJ2-5, with 8 bases fitting TRBD2. Germline CDR1 is SGHRS and CDR2 is YFSETQ. With V trimmed by 5 bases and J by 6 bases, 15 bases remained unmatched. This CDR3 comprises 16 residues. The CDR3 loop is CASRPSQREYSKTQYF. CDR3 bases: TGCGCCAGCAGACCCAGTCAGCGGGAGTACTCGAAGACCCAGTACTTC.

This chain connects TRBV6-5 to TRBJ2-2; no firm D call. CDR1 is MNHEY and CDR2 is SVGAGI in the germline V gene. Trimming left V 1 base short and J 4 bases short, with 1 base between. There are 12 residues in the CDR3. The CDR3 protein is CASSYFTGELFF. CDR3 nucleotide sequence: TGTGCCAGCAGTTACTTCACCGGGGAGCTGTTTTTT.

The chain joins TRBV30 to TRBJ1-4; D gene uncertain. This CDR3 has 14 residues. The germline gives CDR1 GTSNPN, CDR2 SVGIG (reference sequence). V was shortened by 3 bases and J by 8 bases, with 16 bases between the two germline ends. CDR3: CAWRGRASREKLFF. CDR3 coding DNA: TGTGCCTGGAGGGGTAGGGCCAGCCGGGAAAAACTGTTTTTT.

J is TRBJ2-4 and V is TRBV6-5; 7 bases map to TRBD1. CDR3 length: 14 residues. Germline CDR1 and CDR2: MNHEY and SVGAGI. V shed 6 bases and J 8 bases; nucleotides not matched to a gene: 10. DNA of the CDR3: TGTGCCAGCAGCCTTAGACAGGGAAGATACATTCAGTACTTC. Protein sequence: CASSLRQGRYIQYF.

CDR3 DNA sequence: TGCGCCAGCAGCTTCAACAGGGCCGGAGGAAACACCATATATTTT. This sequence encodes CASSFNRAGGNTIYF. This chain uses TRBV5-1 with TRBJ1-3; TRBD1 is a possible D gene (6 bases). V shed 2 bases and J shed 4 bases, with 13 bases lying between them. The CDR3 has 15 residues. Germline V gives CDR1 SGHRS, CDR2 YFSETQ.

The chain has TRBV5-1 and TRBJ1-1; TRBD1 matches 9 bases. Germline CDR1 is SGHRS and CDR2 is YFSETQ. Trimming removed 0 bases from V and 3 bases from J; junction bases left unmatched: 3. The CDR3 consists of 15 residues. CDR3 in DNA: TGCGCCAGCAGCTTGGCACAGGGGGCCCACACTGAAGCTTTCTTT. Translation gives CASSLAQGAHTEAFF.

The V call is TRBV5-1, the J call TRBJ2-2; 7 nucleotides line up with TRBD2. With V trimmed by 4 bases and J by 8 bases, 11 bases remained unmatched. Germline V gene data show CDR1 as SGHRS and CDR2 as YFSETQ. The CDR3 loop spans 15 amino acids. As DNA, the CDR3 is TGCGCCAGCAGCCGGATAGCGGGTTCTCTGGGGGAGCTGTTTTTT. Amino acid sequence: CASSRIAGSLGELFF.

J is TRBJ1-1 and V is TRBV5-1, with D possibly TRBD1 on 5 matching bases. V dropped 7 bases and J dropped 3 bases, with 22 bases sitting between them. There are 16 residues in the CDR3. The germline gives CDR1 SGHRS, CDR2 YFSETQ. The CDR3 is CASRSAGGERYTEAFF. For the CDR3, the DNA is TGCGCCAGCCGATCGGCTGGAGGGGAAAGATACACTGAAGCTTTCTTT.

The chain uses TRBV27 and TRBJ2-3; TRBD2 matches at 12 bases. The length of the CDR3 is 15 residues. The germline gives CDR1 MNHEY, CDR2 SMNVEV (reference sequence). Trimming took 2 bases from V and 8 from J; bases not matched to a gene: 5. The CDR3 DNA reads as TGTGCCAGCAGTTTACTAGCGGGAGGGCCAGGTACGCAGTATTTT. It yields the protein CASSLLAGGPGTQYF.

The CDR3 DNA sequence: TGTGCCAGCAGCTTACAGGGTGTAGGTGAAAAACTGTTTTTT. Translated, it gives CASSLQGVGEKLFF. The rearrangement uses TRBV7-9 and TRBJ1-4; tentatively, D is TRBD1 (5 bases). The CDR3 runs to 14 residues. Looked up from germline, CDR1 is SEHNR and CDR2 is FQNEAQ (reference sequence). Trimming stripped 2 bases from V and 7 bases from J, with 11 bases between.

This chain connects TRBV7-9 to TRBJ1-2; D is uncertain. This CDR3 is built from 13 residues. Germline CDR1 reads SEHNR; CDR2 reads FQNEAQ (reference sequence). V shed 4 bases and J shed 6 bases, with 12 bases lying between them. This CDR3 reads CASSSELGDGYTF. DNA of the CDR3: TGTGCCAGCAGCTCGGAACTTGGAGATGGCTACACCTTC.

The CDR3 coding sequence is TGCGCCAGCAGCTCTCCGGGACAGGGGGCCTACGAGCAGTACTTC. Translated, it gives CASSSPGQGAYEQYF. The J gene is TRBJ2-7, the V gene TRBV5-1, with 11 positions matching TRBD1. Germline V gene lookup returns CDR1 SGHRS and CDR2 YFSETQ. Trimming removed 3 bases from V and 2 bases from J; junction bases left unmatched: 4. The CDR3 is 15 residues long. The full variable domain, rest sourced from reference TRBV5-1 and TRBJ2-7, is KAGVTQTPRYLIKTRGQQVTLSCSPISGHRSVSWYQQTPGQGLQFLFEYFSETQRNKGNFPGRFSGRQFSNSRSEMNVSTLELGDSALYLCASSSPGQGAYEQYFGPGTRLTVT.

CDR3 loop: CASSHRARGTEAFF. As DNA, the CDR3 is TGTGCCAGCAGTCACAGGGCCCGGGGCACTGAAGCTTTCTTT. This chain uses TRBV27 with TRBJ1-1; the D gene is possibly TRBD1 (6 bases). The germline V and J ends were trimmed by 5 bases and 4 bases, with 14 bases remaining between them. CDR3 size: 14 residues. Germline CDR1 reads MNHEY; CDR2 reads SMNVEV (reference sequence).

The chain carries TRBV5-5 and TRBJ2-1, with TRBD2 matching 11 bases. The CDR3 length is 17 residues. V shed 4 bases and J 2 bases; nucleotides not matched to a gene: 8. CDR1 is SGHKS and CDR2 is YYEKEE in the germline V gene (reference sequence). CDR3 region: CASSLQLAGAPYNEQFF. CDR3 sequence (DNA): TGTGCCAGCAGCCTCCAACTAGCGGGAGCCCCCTACAATGAGCAGTTCTTC.

This rearrangement joins TRBV5-1 to TRBJ2-7, with D possibly being TRBD2 (7 bases). V was cut by 5 bases and J by 0 bases, with 18 bases left in between. The CDR3 extends over 16 amino acids. CDR1 is SGHRS and CDR2 is YFSETQ in the germline V gene. CDR3 coding DNA: TGCGCCAGCAGGTGGGAGGGACATGAGAGCTCCTACGAGCAGTACTTC. It specifies CASRWEGHESSYEQYF.

The chain carries TRBV28 and TRBJ1-2; no definite D call. V was trimmed by 10 bases and J by 2 bases, leaving 14 bases between them. The CDR3 is 13 residues long. Germline CDR1 and CDR2: MDHEN and SYDVKM. This CDR3 reads CATRRNRNYGYTF. The CDR3 DNA follows: TGTGCCACCCGGAGGAATCGGAACTATGGCTACACCTTC.

The chain links TRBV29-1 to TRBJ2-3, with D tentatively TRBD1 (5 bases). The CDR3 runs 13 residues. Trimming shortened V by 3 bases and J by 5 bases, and 12 bases separated the two germline ends. The germline CDR1 and CDR2 sequences are SQVTM and ANQGSEA. The CDR3 region is CSVDSQGGDTQYF. In DNA, the CDR3 is TGCAGCGTTGATTCCCAGGGTGGAGATACGCAGTATTTT.

This chain connects TRBV28 to TRBJ1-2, with D possibly TRBD1 on 6 matching bases. This CDR3 comprises 15 residues. V was trimmed by 5 bases and J by 0 bases, leaving 13 bases between them. The germline V gene has CDR1 MDHEN and CDR2 SYDVKM. CDR3 bases: TGTGCCAGCAGTCGAAGGGGGTCCACTAACTATGGCTACACCTTC. Encoded protein: CASSRRGSTNYGYTF.

This clone was seen a few times. The CDR3 loop reads CASSHSGQGNSPLHF. The CDR3 DNA reads TGTGCCAGCAGCCATTCGGGACAGGGGAATTCACCCCTCCACTTT. The chain carries TRBV11-2 and TRBJ1-6, with 10 bases identical to TRBD1. CDR1 is SGHAT and CDR2 is FQNNGV in the germline V gene. This CDR3 has 15 amino acids. Trimming cost V 5 bases and J 7 bases; bases outside gene matches: 5.